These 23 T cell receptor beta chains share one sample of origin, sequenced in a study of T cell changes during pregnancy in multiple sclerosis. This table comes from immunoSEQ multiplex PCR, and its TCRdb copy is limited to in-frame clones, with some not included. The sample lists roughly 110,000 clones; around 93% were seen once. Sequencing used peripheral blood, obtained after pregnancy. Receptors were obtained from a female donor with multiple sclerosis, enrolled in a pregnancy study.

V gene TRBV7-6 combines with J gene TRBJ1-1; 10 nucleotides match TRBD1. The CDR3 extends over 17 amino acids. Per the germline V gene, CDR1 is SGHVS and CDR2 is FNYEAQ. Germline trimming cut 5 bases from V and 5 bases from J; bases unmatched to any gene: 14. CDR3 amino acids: CASSPLLGPGQGTEAFF. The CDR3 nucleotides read TGTGCCAGCAGCCCATTGTTGGGTCCGGGACAGGGGACTGAAGCTTTCTTT.

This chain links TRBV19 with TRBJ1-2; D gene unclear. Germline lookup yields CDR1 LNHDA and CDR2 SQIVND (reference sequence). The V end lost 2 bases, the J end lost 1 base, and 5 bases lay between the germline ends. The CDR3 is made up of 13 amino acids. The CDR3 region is CASSIQVNYGYTF. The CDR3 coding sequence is TGTGCCAGTAGTATACAGGTTAACTATGGCTACACCTTC.

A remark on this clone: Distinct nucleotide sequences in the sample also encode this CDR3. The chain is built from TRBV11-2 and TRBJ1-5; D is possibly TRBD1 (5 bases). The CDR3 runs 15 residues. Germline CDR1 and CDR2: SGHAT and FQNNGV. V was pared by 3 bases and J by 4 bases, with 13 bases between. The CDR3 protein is CASSLGQGGNQPQHF. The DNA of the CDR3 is TGTGCCAGCAGCTTGGGCCAGGGAGGTAATCAGCCCCAGCATTTT.

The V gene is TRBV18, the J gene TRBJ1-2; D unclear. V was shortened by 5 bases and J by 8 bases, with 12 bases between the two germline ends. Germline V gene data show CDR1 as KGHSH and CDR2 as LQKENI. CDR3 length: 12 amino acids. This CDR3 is CASSSTAYGYTF. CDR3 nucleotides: TGTGCCAGCTCATCAACAGCCTACGGCTACACCTTC.

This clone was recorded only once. The CDR3 here is CASSQPGQGARELFF. The CDR3 region has the DNA TGTGCCAGCAGTCAACCGGGACAGGGGGCAAGGGAGCTGTTTTTT. The V and J genes are TRBV2 and TRBJ2-2, with 12 nucleotides matching TRBD1. Germline CDR1 is SNHLY and CDR2 is FYNNEI. This CDR3 contains 15 residues. After removal of 5 bases from V and 9 bases from J, the junction contained 7 bases not matched to a gene.

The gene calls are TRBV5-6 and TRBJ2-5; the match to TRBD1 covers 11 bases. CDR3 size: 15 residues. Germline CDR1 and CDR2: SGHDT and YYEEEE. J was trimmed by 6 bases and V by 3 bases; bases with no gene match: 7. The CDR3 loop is CASSSRTGGAKTQYF. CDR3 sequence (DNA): TGTGCCAGCAGCTCTCGGACAGGGGGCGCGAAGACCCAGTACTTC.

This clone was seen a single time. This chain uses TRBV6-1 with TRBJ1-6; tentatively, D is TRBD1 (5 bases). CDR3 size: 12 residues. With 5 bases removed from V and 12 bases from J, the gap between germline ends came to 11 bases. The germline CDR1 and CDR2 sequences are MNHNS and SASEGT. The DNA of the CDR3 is TGTGCCAGCAGTCCCGGTAGGGGACCCCTCCACTTT. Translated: CASSPGRGPLHF.

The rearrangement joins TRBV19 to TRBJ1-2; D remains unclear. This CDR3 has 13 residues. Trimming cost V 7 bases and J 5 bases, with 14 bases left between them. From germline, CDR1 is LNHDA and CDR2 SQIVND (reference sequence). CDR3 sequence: CASTSVVPYGYTF. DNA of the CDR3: TGTGCCAGTACCAGCGTCGTTCCTTATGGCTACACCTTC.

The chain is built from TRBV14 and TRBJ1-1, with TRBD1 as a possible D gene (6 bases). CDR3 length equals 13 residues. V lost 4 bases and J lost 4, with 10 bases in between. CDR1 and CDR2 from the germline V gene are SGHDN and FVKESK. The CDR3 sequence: CASSLRGSTEAFF. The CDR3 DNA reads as TGTGCCAGCAGCCTGAGGGGGAGCACTGAAGCTTTCTTT.

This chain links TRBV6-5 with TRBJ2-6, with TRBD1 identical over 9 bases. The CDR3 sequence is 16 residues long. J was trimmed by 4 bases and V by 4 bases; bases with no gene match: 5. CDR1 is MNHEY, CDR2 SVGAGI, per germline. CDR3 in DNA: TGTGCCAGCAGTTCATGGACAGGGGCCGGGGCCAACGTCCTGACTTTC. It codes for CASSSWTGAGANVLTF.

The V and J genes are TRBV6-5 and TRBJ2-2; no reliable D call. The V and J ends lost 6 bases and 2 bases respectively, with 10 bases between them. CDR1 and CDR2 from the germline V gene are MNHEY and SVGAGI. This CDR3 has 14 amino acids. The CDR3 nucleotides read TGTGCCAGCAGGAACGGAGTTAACACCGGGGAGCTGTTTTTT. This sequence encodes CASRNGVNTGELFF.

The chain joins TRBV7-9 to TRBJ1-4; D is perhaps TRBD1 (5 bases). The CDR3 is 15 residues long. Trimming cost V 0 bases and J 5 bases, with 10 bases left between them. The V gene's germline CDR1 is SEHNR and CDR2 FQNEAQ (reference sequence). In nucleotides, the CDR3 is TGTGCCAGCAGCTTAGCGCAGGGTGGCAATGAAAAACTGTTTTTT. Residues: CASSLAQGGNEKLFF.

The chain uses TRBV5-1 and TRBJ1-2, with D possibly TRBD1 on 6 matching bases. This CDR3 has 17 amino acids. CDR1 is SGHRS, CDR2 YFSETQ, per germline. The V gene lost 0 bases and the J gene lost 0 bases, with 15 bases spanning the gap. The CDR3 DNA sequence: TGCGCCAGCAGCTTGGCCACAGGGAAGGCCTCTAACTATGGCTACACCTTC. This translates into CASSLATGKASNYGYTF.

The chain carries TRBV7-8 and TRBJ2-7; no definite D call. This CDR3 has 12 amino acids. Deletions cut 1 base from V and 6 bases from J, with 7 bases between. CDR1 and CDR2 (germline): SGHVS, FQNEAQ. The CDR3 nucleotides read TGTGCCAGCAGCTTAGGCTACCGCGAGCAGTACTTC. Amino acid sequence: CASSLGYREQYF. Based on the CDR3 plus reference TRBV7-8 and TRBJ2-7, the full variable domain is GAGVSQSPRYKVAKRGQDVALRCDPISGHVSLFWYQQALGQGPEFLTYFQNEAQLDKSGLPSDRFFAERPEGSVSTLKIQRTQQEDSAVYLCASSLGYREQYFGPGTRLTVT.

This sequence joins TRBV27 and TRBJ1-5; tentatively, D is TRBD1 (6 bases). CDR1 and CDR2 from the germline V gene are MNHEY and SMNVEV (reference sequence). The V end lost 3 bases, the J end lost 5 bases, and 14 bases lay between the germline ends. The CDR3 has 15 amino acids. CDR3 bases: TGTGCCAGCAGTTTCACAGGGAAGGGCTATCAGCCCCAGCATTTT. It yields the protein CASSFTGKGYQPQHF.

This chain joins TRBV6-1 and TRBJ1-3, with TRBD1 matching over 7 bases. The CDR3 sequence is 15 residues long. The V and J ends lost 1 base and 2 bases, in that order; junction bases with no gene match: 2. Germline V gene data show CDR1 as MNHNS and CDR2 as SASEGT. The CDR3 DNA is TGTGCCAGCAGTGAAGTTACAGGGGCTGGAAACACCATATATTTT. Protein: CASSEVTGAGNTIYF.

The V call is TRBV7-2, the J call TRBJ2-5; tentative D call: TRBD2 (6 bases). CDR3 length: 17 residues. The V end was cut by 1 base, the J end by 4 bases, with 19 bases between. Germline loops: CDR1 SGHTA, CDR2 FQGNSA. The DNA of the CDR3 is TGTGCCAGCAGCTTAGGTCGCGGGGTAAGGGTTGCAGAGACCCAGTACTTC. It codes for CASSLGRGVRVAETQYF. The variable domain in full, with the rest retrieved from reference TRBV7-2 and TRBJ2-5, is GAGVSQSPSNKVTEKGKDVELRCDPISGHTALYWYRQSLGQGLEFLIYFQGNSAPDKSGLPSDRFSAERTGGSVSTLTIQRTQQEDSAVYLCASSLGRGVRVAETQYFGPGTRLLVL.

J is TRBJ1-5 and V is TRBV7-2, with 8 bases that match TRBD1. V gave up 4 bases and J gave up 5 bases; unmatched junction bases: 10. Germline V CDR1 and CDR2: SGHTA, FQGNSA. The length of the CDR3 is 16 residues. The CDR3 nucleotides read TGTGCCAGCAGCTCATGGACAGGGTTTGTGGATCAGCCCCAGCATTTT. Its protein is CASSSWTGFVDQPQHF.

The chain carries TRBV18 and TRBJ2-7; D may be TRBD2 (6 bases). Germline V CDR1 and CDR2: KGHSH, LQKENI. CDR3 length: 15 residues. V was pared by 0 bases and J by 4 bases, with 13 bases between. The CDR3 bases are TGTGCCAGCTCACCACCGAAGGGTGGGACTTACGAGCAGTACTTC. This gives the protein CASSPPKGGTYEQYF.

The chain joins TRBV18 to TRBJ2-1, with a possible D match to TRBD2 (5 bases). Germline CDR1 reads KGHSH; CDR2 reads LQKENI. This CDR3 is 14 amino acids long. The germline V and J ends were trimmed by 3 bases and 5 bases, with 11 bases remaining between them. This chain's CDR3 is CASSPGRGDNEQFF. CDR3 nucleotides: TGTGCCAGCTCACCGGGCCGGGGAGACAATGAGCAGTTCTTC. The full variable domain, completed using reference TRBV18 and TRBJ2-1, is NAGVMQNPRHLVRRRGQEARLRCSPMKGHSHVYWYRQLPEEGLKFMVYLQKENIIDESGMPKERFSAEFPKEGPSILRIQQVVRGDSAAYFCASSPGRGDNEQFFGPGTRLTVL.

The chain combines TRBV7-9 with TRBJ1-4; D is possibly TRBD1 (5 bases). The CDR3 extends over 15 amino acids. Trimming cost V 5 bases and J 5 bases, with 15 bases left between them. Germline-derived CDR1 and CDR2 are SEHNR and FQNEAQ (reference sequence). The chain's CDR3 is CASSRQTLENEKLFF. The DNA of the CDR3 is TGTGCCAGCAGCCGACAGACGCTGGAGAATGAAAAACTGTTTTTT.

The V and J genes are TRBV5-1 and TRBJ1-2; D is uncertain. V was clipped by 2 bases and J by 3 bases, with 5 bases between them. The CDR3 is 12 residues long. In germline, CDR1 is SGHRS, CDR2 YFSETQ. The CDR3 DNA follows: TGCGCCAGCAGCTTATTAGACTATGGCTACACCTTC. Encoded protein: CASSLLDYGYTF.

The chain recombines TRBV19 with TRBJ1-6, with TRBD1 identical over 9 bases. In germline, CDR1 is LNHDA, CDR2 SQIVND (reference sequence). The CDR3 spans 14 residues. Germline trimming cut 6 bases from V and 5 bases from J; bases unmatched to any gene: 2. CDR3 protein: CASSRDRDNSPLHF. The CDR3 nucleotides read TGTGCCAGTAGCCGGGACAGGGATAATTCACCCCTCCACTTT.